Listed below are T cell receptor beta chains from one sample, sequenced in a study of vaccination effects on CD4 cells after COVID-19. These TCRs' antigens remain unknown. Method: immunoSEQ multiplex PCR; TCRdb's copy keeps in-frame clones and lacks some. The table has roughly 35,000 clones, over 65% seen once. Sequencing was performed on CD4+ T cells from PBMCs cultured with HCoV-OC43 spike peptides, taken before COVID-19 vaccination. These TCRs come from a human donor who received a COVID-19 vaccine. Each CDR3 is given with its conserved first and last residue. A D gene is named only where the DNA matches it firmly. Size values are once, few and many counts, or a class for expanded clones, and some rows have none.

cdr3_nt cdr3_aa cdr3_length clone_size d_call j_call v_call
TGCGCCAGCAGACAAGTCACAGGGAACTATGGCTACACCTTC CASRQVTGNYGYTF 14 few - TRBJ1-2 TRBV4-1
TGCAGTGCTAGTTGGGGGGGCTACAGCAATCAGCCCCAGCATTTT CSASWGGYSNQPQHF 15 - - TRBJ1-5 TRBV20-1
TGTGCCAGCACTCAAGGATTAACCACCGGGGAGCTGTTTTTT CASTQGLTTGELFF 14 - - TRBJ2-2 TRBV3-1/TRBV3-2
TGTGCCAGCAGCTTTCCTTTGCAGGGGAGATCCTACGAGCAGTACTTC CASSFPLQGRSYEQYF 16 - - TRBJ2-7 TRBV11-2
TGTGCCAGCAGCTTATCGTACGACTCCAAAAACATTCAGTACTTC CASSLSYDSKNIQYF 15 - - TRBJ2-4 TRBV7-2
TGTGCCAGCAGCCATGGGGGGCCGGGGACGGGACACTCACCCCTCCACTTT CASSHGGPGTGHSPLHF 17 - - TRBJ1-6 TRBV3-1/TRBV3-2
TGTGCCAGCACCCTAACCCCCAGCTCTGGAAACACCATATATTTT CASTLTPSSGNTIYF 15 - - TRBJ1-3 TRBV5-4
TGTGCCAGCAGGCGCTCACGGGAAACCTTCAATGAGCAGTTCTTC CASRRSRETFNEQFF 15 - - TRBJ2-1 TRBV6-5
TGTGCCAGCAGCTTTTCGAGCTCCTATAATTCACCCCTCCACTTT CASSFSSSYNSPLHF 15 few - TRBJ1-6 TRBV11-2
TGTGCCAGCAGTGACCCAGGGAACTATGGCTACACCTTC CASSDPGNYGYTF 13 few - TRBJ1-2 TRBV25-1
TGTGCCAGCATGGCCGGGACAGGGGTCCGCGAGCAGTACTTC CASMAGTGVREQYF 14 - TRBD1 TRBJ2-7 TRBV6-5
TGTGCCTCGGCAGGGGACACAGATACGCAGTATTTT CASAGDTDTQYF 12 - - TRBJ2-3 TRBV24-1
TGTGCCAGCAGCGCCCCAGGAGCCCCGAACACTGAAGCTTTCTTT CASSAPGAPNTEAFF 15 few - TRBJ1-1 TRBV5-4
TGCGCCAGCAGCTTGGTGGCAGGGAACAATCAGCCCCAGCATTTT CASSLVAGNNQPQHF 15 - - TRBJ1-5 TRBV5-1
TGTGCCAGCTCGGGGGGGCAGGTCCAAGAGACCCAGTACTTC CASSGGQVQETQYF 14 - TRBD2 TRBJ2-5 TRBV5-8
TGTGCCAGCAGCGTAGGTGGCCGCGTGGACACCATATATTTT CASSVGGRVDTIYF 14 - - TRBJ1-3 TRBV9
TGTGCCAGCTCCTGGGACCCCAACACTGAAGCTTTCTTT CASSWDPNTEAFF 13 - - TRBJ1-1 TRBV18
TGCGCCAGCAGCAATTCAGGCGGGGTTGAAGAGCAGTACTTC CASSNSGGVEEQYF 14 - - TRBJ2-7 TRBV5-1
TGTGCCAGCAGTTACGCGTCGGGGCCAACCACTGAAGCTTTCTTT CASSYASGPTTEAFF 15 - - TRBJ1-1 TRBV6-5
TGCGCCAGCAGCCGAGATATCCAGGGTGGCGGCACTGAAGCTTTCTTT CASSRDIQGGGTEAFF 16 - - TRBJ1-1 TRBV4-1
TGCGCCAGCAGTGGTAGTAGCTCCTACAATGAGCAGTTCTTC CASSGSSSYNEQFF 14 few - TRBJ2-1 TRBV10-1
TGTGCCAGCAGCTTTGGGGCAGGACAAGAGACCCAGTACTTC CASSFGAGQETQYF 14 once - TRBJ2-5 TRBV5-6
TGTGCCAGCAGAGGAGGCTACGAGCAGTACTTC CASRGGYEQYF 11 - - TRBJ2-7 TRBV3-1/TRBV3-2
TGTGCCAGCAGTGAGGGTTCCGGGACTAGCGGGGGCAATGAGCAGTTCTTC CASSEGSGTSGGNEQFF 17 once TRBD2 TRBJ2-1 TRBV25-1
TGTGCCAGCAGCCCGCCGGGGTTAGCGGGGGCCTACAATGAGCAGTTCTTC CASSPPGLAGAYNEQFF 17 few TRBD2 TRBJ2-1 TRBV3-1/TRBV3-2
TGTGCCAGCAGCTTTGGCCACCAAGAGACCCAGTACTTC CASSFGHQETQYF 13 - - TRBJ2-5 TRBV7-8
TGTGCCAGCAGCTTGAGGCAGGGAGGAGGCGGGGAGCTGTTTTTT CASSLRQGGGGELFF 15 - - TRBJ2-2 TRBV11-3
TGTGCCAGCAGCTTAAGTGGCCAGGGGGACGTTGCTGGCTACACCTTC CASSLSGQGDVAGYTF 16 - TRBD1 TRBJ1-2 TRBV7-9
TGTGCCAGCAGCCAAGGTGCTGGGGTGGCAGATACGCAGTATTTT CASSQGAGVADTQYF 15 - - TRBJ2-3 TRBV4-2
TGTGCCAGCAGCTTATCTAGCGGGATCTCCTACGAGCAGTACTTC CASSLSSGISYEQYF 15 - TRBD2 TRBJ2-7 TRBV7-2
TGCGCCAGCAGCTTTACGGTCGGGGATGATACGCAGTATTTT CASSFTVGDDTQYF 14 few - TRBJ2-3 TRBV5-1
TGTGCCAGTAGAACAACTAGCGGGGGCATCAATGAGCAGTTCTTC CASRTTSGGINEQFF 15 - TRBD2 TRBJ2-1 TRBV19
TGTGCCAGCAGTTATCAGGGTCGCGAGCAGTACTTC CASSYQGREQYF 12 few - TRBJ2-7 TRBV6-2/TRBV6-3
TGTGCCATCCAGGGGACGAACACCGGGGAGCTGTTTTTT CAIQGTNTGELFF 13 - - TRBJ2-2 TRBV6-6
TGTGCCAGTAGTATTAACCAAGAGACCCAGTACTTC CASSINQETQYF 12 - - TRBJ2-5 TRBV19
TGTGCCAGCAGTTACCTAGGGACAGACACTGAAGCTTTCTTT CASSYLGTDTEAFF 14 - TRBD1 TRBJ1-1 TRBV6-5
TGCGCCAGTGGGAGGGCGGCGTTCTACAATGAGCAGTTCTTC CASGRAAFYNEQFF 14 - TRBD2 TRBJ2-1 TRBV5-1
TGTGCCAGCTCACCACCGGAGACAGGGGATCGCTATGGCTACACCTTC CASSPPETGDRYGYTF 16 - TRBD1 TRBJ1-2 TRBV18
TGTGCCAGCAGCCGGGACACTAGGAACACTGAAGCTTTCTTT CASSRDTRNTEAFF 14 few - TRBJ1-1 TRBV11-2
TGTGCCAGATCTCAACCCCGCGGCGGGACCTACGGGGAGCTGTTTTTT CARSQPRGGTYGELFF 16 - - TRBJ2-2 TRBV21-1
TGTGCCAGCAGCTTAGCGGGGGGAGCTAATGAAAAACTGTTTTTT CASSLAGGANEKLFF 15 - - TRBJ1-4 TRBV7-9